These 11 T cell receptor beta chains originate from one sample sequenced in a study of CD8+CD57+ T cells in acquired aplastic anemia. Profiling that covered TCR beta VDJ and CDR3 relied on genomic DNA as its template. TCRdb reanalysed the reads using MiXCR and keeps one entry per CDR3 protein. The sample lists 190,000 or so distinct CDR3 sequences, approximately 48% occurring once. Patients who underwent sequencing had shown CD8+CD57+ cell expansion by flow cytometry. The sequencing sample was made of sorted CD4+, CD8+, or CD8+CD57+ T cells (not recorded which) from PBMCs. The receptors stem from a human donor with aplastic anemia.

In its sample, this clonotype was seen many times. The chain uses TRBV5-1 and TRBJ1-3, with D unclear. The CDR3 runs 17 residues. Germline V CDR1 and CDR2: SGHRS, YFSETQ. Trimming took off 0 bases at V and 0 bases at J, with 13 bases between the two ends. The CDR3 bases are TGCGCCAGCAGCTTGGACTATCACGGATCCTCTGGAAACACCATATATTTT. It yields the protein CASSLDYHGSSGNTIYF.

This clonotype was counted at least ten times. The genes are TRBV11-2 and TRBJ2-3; 7 bases fit TRBD2. Germline trimming cut 5 bases from V and 7 bases from J; bases unmatched to any gene: 12. From germline, CDR1 is SGHAT and CDR2 FQNNGV. CDR3 length: 15 residues. The CDR3 spells CASSPRGTTRYTQYF. DNA for the CDR3: TGTGCCAGCAGCCCGCGCGGGACTACTCGTTATACGCAGTATTTT.

The CDR3 spells CATSGAGVGNEQFF. The CDR3 DNA reads TGTGCCACCAGTGGAGCGGGAGTAGGGAATGAGCAGTTCTTC. The rearrangement uses TRBV24-1 and TRBJ2-1; the match to TRBD2 covers 8 bases. The V and J ends lost 5 bases and 7 bases, in that order; junction bases with no gene match: 6. The germline CDR1 and CDR2 sequences are KGHDR and SFDVKD. The CDR3 is made up of 14 amino acids.

In this sample, this clonotype turned up a few times. This chain uses TRBV15 with TRBJ2-7; D remains ambiguous. V lost 3 bases to trimming and J lost 5 bases, with 14 bases between them. Germline V CDR1 and CDR2: LNHNV, YYDKDF (reference sequence). The CDR3 has 14 residues. The CDR3: CATSSIAQGHEQYF. The CDR3, as DNA: TGTGCCACCAGCAGTATAGCACAAGGCCACGAGCAGTACTTC.

The rearrangement links TRBV11-1 to TRBJ2-7; no clear D gene. V was clipped by 6 bases and J by 7 bases, with 13 bases between them. This CDR3 is 12 amino acids long. Per the germline V gene, CDR1 is SGHAT and CDR2 is FQDESV (reference sequence). The CDR3 nucleotides read TGTGCCAGCAGACTGGGCAATGGGGAGCAGTACTTC. Amino acid sequence: CASRLGNGEQYF.

The chain is built from TRBV7-6 and TRBJ1-3; D remains ambiguous. The ends were cut back, 6 bases at V and 6 bases at J, with 15 bases in the middle. The CDR3 covers 14 residues. In germline, CDR1 is SGHVS, CDR2 FNYEAQ. This CDR3 reads CASSQGSGVNTIYF. The CDR3 DNA is TGTGCCAGCAGTCAAGGTTCGGGAGTAAACACCATATATTTT. The full variable domain, with the rest looked up from reference TRBV7-6 and TRBJ1-3, is GAGVSQSPRYKVTKRGQDVALRCDPISGHVSLYWYRQALGQGPEFLTYFNYEAQQDKSGLPNDRFSAERPEGSISTLTIQRTEQRDSAMYRCASSQGSGVNTIYFGEGSWLTVV.

The J gene is TRBJ1-1, the V gene TRBV10-3; D unclear. Germline V gene sequence: CDR1 ENHRY, CDR2 SYGVKD. V was trimmed by 0 bases and J by 2 bases, leaving 10 bases between them. This CDR3 is 15 amino acids long. The CDR3 nucleotides are TGTGCCATCAGTGAGTCGGTGCTGATAAACACTGAAGCTTTCTTT. This sequence encodes CAISESVLINTEAFF.

The chain has TRBV2 and TRBJ1-1, with a tentative D call TRBD1 (6 bases). This CDR3 spans 13 amino acids. V lost 7 bases, J lost 1 base, and 10 bases lay in between. Germline values: CDR1 SNHLY, CDR2 FYNNEI. CDR3 bases: TGTGCCAGCACCTCGGACAGGAACACTGAAGCTTTCTTT. Translating it yields CASTSDRNTEAFF. Drawing the rest from reference TRBV2 and TRBJ1-1, the complete variable domain is EPEVTQTPSHQVTQMGQEVILRCVPISNHLYFYWYRQILGQKVEFLVSFYNNEISEKSEIFDDQFSVERPDGSNFTLKIRSTKLEDSAMYFCASTSDRNTEAFFGQGTRLTVV.

This clonotype occurred many times. The chain carries TRBV19 and TRBJ1-6, with no clear D. Trimming took off 5 bases at V and 16 bases at J, with 12 bases between the two ends. Germline assignment: CDR1 LNHDA and CDR2 SQIVND (reference sequence). The CDR3 totals 11 residues. CDR3 amino acids: CASSSLDFLHF. As DNA, the CDR3 is TGTGCCAGTAGTTCCCTGGACTTTCTCCACTTT.

The rearrangement links TRBV7-2 to TRBJ2-5; D is undetermined. This CDR3 has 14 amino acids. Germline values: CDR1 SGHTA, CDR2 FQGNSA. The V gene lost 1 base and the J gene lost 5 bases, with 11 bases spanning the gap. Here the CDR3 DNA reads TGTGCCAGCAGCTTAGTTGGGGTAGGCGAGACCCAGTACTTC. It is translated as CASSLVGVGETQYF.

This clonotype was counted ten times or more. This rearrangement joins TRBV12-3 or TRBV12-4 to TRBJ2-6; no firm D call. CDR3 size: 14 residues. Trimming took 6 bases from V and 1 from J, leaving 7 bases between them. The CDR3 sequence is CASSLRSGANVLTF. The DNA for the CDR3 is TGTGCCAGCAGCCTCCGATCTGGGGCCAACGTCCTGACTTTC.